A single TCR beta chain is shown here with its context. This CDR3 is 12 amino acids long. Germline lookup yields CDR1 LGHNA and CDR2 YNFKEQ. Trimming cost V 4 bases and J 2 bases, with 5 bases left between them. Original processing notes: Estimation of nucleated cell counts relied on the amplification of reference gene primers. Assay: immunoSEQ multiplex PCR; the TCRdb copy retains only in-frame clones and omits some. The D gene and trimming were derived from the DNA, and the V and J assignments and clone size from that table. There are under 40,000 clones in the sample; roughly 87% occur only once, and 11% to 15% lies in the top ten. This sample was taken from a study of blood T cell repertoires in COVID-19.

The sequence was collected from a man in his fifties or sixties with active COVID-19. The sample taken for sequencing was peripheral blood. The chain has TRBV4-2 and TRBJ2-5; D is undetermined. CDR3 loop: CASSLLQETQYF. CDR3 DNA: TGTGCCAGCAGCCTCCTACAAGAGACCCAGTACTTC.